This TCR beta chain was observed in a study of CD8 T cells in Susac syndrome. A quantity of 0.5 to 1 ug RNA underwent reverse transcription using random hexamers. TCRdb recomputed calls from the immunoSEQ multiplex PCR reads with MiXCR, one row per CDR3 protein. The table includes over 300,000 distinct CDR3 sequences, 92% detected once. Trimming cost V 0 bases and J 4 bases; bases outside gene matches: 9. The CDR3 contains 16 residues. The germline V gene has CDR1 DFQATT and CDR2 SNEGSKA (reference sequence). J is TRBJ1-5 and V is TRBV20-1, with TRBD1 matching over 7 bases. This receptor was taken from a human donor with multiple sclerosis. Material: CD4+ T cells from PBMCs. This CDR3 reads CSARDPSGTDNQPQHF. The CDR3 nucleotides are TGCAGTGCTAGAGACCCGTCCGGGACAGATAATCAGCCCCAGCATTTT.